This T cell receptor (beta chain) is drawn from a study of cytomegalovirus exposure and HLA in healthy donors. Amplification used 60 Vbeta primers and 13 Jbeta primers. Assay: immunoSEQ multiplex PCR; the TCRdb copy retains only in-frame clones and omits some. The table shows roughly 190,000 clones, with roughly 73% occurring only once. CDR1 is SGHTA, CDR2 FQGNSA, per germline. Unmatched junction bases numbered 6, after V lost 5 bases and J lost 4 bases. This CDR3 contains 14 residues. Sequenced: PBMCs. This sequence originates from a woman in her 30s in good health and CMV-seronegative. This chain uses TRBV7-2 with TRBJ2-3; 7 nucleotides line up with TRBD1. DNA for the CDR3: TGTGCCAGCAGCCCAATGACAGGGCCAGATACGCAGTATTTT. This gives the protein CASSPMTGPDTQYF.